This TCR beta chain emerged from a study of blood T cell repertoires in COVID-19. CDR3 length equals 14 residues. Germline-derived CDR1 and CDR2 are MNHEY and SVGAGI. The ends were cut back, 2 bases at V and 7 bases at J, with 12 bases in the middle. This table comes from immunoSEQ multiplex PCR, and its TCRdb copy is limited to in-frame clones, with some not included. The sample lists 390,000 or so clones; around 89% were seen once. The V call is TRBV6-5, the J call TRBJ2-1; D is ambiguous. The sample was peripheral blood. The TCR sequence derives from a woman in her twenties or thirties with COVID-19, enrolled during active disease. This CDR3 reads CASSYPSPSNEQFF. The CDR3 region has the DNA TGTGCCAGCAGTTACCCCTCCCCTTCGAATGAGCAGTTCTTC.